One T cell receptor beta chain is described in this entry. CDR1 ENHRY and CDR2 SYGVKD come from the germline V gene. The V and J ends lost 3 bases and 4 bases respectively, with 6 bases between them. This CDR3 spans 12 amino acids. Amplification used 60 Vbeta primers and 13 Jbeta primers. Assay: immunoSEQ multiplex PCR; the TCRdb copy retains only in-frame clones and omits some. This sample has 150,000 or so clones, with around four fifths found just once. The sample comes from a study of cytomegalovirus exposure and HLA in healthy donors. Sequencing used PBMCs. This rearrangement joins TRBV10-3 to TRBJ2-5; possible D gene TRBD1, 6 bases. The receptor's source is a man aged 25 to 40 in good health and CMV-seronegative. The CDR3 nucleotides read TGTGCCATCAGTGACAGGGGAGAGACCCAGTACTTC. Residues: CAISDRGETQYF.